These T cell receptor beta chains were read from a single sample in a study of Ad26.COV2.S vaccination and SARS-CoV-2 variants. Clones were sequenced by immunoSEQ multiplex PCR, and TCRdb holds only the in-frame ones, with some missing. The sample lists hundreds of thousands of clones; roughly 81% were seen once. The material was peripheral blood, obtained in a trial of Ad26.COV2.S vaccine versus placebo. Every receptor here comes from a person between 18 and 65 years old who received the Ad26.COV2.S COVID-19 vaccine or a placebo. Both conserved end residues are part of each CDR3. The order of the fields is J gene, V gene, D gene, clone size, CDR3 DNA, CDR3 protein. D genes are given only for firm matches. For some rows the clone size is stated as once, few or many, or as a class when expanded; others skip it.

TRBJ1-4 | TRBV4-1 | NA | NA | TGCGCCAGCAGCCAATACGGGCAGGGGAATGAAAAACTGTTTTTT | CASSQYGQGNEKLFF
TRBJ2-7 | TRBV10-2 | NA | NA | TGCGCCAGCGGCACCTACGAGCAGTACTTC | CASGTYEQYF
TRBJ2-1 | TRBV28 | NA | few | TGTGCCAGCAGTGCTGCTAGGGGAGGAGGTTCGTACGAGCAGTTCTTC | CASSAARGGGSYEQFF
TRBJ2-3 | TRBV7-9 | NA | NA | TGTGCCAGCAGCTCAAAGATGGCAGATACGCAGTATTTT | CASSSKMADTQYF
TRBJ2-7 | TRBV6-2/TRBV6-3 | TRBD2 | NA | TGTGCCAGCAGTGTATGGGGGGGCTCCTACGAGCAGTACTTC | CASSVWGGSYEQYF
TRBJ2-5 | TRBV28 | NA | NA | TGTGCCAGCAGTTTTGTGGGGGGCAAAGAGACCCAGTACTTC | CASSFVGGKETQYF
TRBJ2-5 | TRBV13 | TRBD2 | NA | TGTGCCAGCGCTAGGACTAGCGAACACTACCAAGAGACCCAGTACTTC | CASARTSEHYQETQYF
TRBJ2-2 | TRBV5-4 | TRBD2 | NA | TGTGCCAGCAGCTCGGGACTAGCGGGAGTAGGGACCGGGGAGCTGTTTTTT | CASSSGLAGVGTGELFF
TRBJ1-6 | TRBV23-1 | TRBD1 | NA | TGCGCCAGCAGTCGCCCCGGGACAGTAAATTCACCCCTCCACTTT | CASSRPGTVNSPLHF
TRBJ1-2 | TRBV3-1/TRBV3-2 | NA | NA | TGTGCCAGCAGCCAAGATAGGGGTGGGACATCTTTTTTTTATGGCTACACCTTC | CASSQDRGGTSFFYGYTF
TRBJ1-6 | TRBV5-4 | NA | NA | TGTGCCAGCAGCTTTGGTCATAATTCACCCCTCCACTTT | CASSFGHNSPLHF
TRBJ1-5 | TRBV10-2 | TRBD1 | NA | TGCGCCAGCAGCGATCGGACAGGGTCTCAGCCCCAGCATTTT | CASSDRTGSQPQHF
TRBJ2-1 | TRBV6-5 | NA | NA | TGTGCCAGCACGGGGACACCGAGCTCCTACAATGAGCAGTTCTTC | CASTGTPSSYNEQFF
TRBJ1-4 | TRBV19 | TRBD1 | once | TGTGCCAGTAGTATAGACTCGGACAGGACTAATGAAAAACTGTTTTTT | CASSIDSDRTNEKLFF
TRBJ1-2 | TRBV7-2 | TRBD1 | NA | TGTGCCAGCAGCTCGAGGGACAGACATACCTATGGCTACACCTTC | CASSSRDRHTYGYTF
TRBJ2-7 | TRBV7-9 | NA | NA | TGTGCCAGCAGCTTGACAGGTACTGCCTACGAGCAGTACTTC | CASSLTGTAYEQYF
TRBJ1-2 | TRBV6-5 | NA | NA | TGTGCCAGCAGTTACGCCCGGGGGTTTGGCTACACCTTC | CASSYARGFGYTF
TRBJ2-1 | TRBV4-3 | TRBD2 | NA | TGCGCCAGCAGCCAAGTTTTAGCGGGGGGCACCTACAATGAGCAGTTCTTC | CASSQVLAGGTYNEQFF
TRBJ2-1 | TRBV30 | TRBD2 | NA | TGTGCCTGGCGACCTAGCGGGTGGGGCAATGAGCAGTTCTTC | CAWRPSGWGNEQFF
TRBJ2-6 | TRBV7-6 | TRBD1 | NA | TGTGCCAGCAGCCCCCCCCCGGGACAGGGGGCTTCTGGGGCCAACGTCCTGACTTTC | CASSPPPGQGASGANVLTF
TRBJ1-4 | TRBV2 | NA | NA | TGTGCCAGCAGTGAAGGGGGTGGAGATGAAAAACTGTTTTTT | CASSEGGGDEKLFF
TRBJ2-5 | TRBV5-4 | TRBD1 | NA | TGTGCCAGCAGCAAGGACAGGGTTGAGGAGACCCAGTACTTC | CASSKDRVEETQYF
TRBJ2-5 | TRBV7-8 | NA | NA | TGTGCCAGCAGCCCCGACTTACGAGAGACCCAGTACTTC | CASSPDLRETQYF
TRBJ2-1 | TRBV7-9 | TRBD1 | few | TGTGCCAGCAGCCACGCCGGGACAGGGGTTAATGAGCAGTTCTTC | CASSHAGTGVNEQFF
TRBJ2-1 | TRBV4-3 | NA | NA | TGCGCCAGCAGCCAAGATGGGGGGTACAATGAGCAGTTCTTC | CASSQDGGYNEQFF
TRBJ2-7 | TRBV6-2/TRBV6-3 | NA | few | TGTGCCAGCAGTTTTCCAACAGGGATAGGTAACGAGCAGTACTTC | CASSFPTGIGNEQYF
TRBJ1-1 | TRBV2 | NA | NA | TGTGCCAGCAGTGAAGAGGGTGCGGGTTGGCCTGAAGCTTTCTTT | CASSEEGAGWPEAFF
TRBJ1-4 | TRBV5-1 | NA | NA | TGCGCCAGCAGCTTGCTAGGGGGAAATAATGAAAAACTGTTTTTT | CASSLLGGNNEKLFF
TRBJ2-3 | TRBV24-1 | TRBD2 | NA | TGTGCCACCAGTGATCCCGGGACTAGCGGGACAGATACGCAGTATTTT | CATSDPGTSGTDTQYF
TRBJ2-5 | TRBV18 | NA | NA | TGTGCCAGCTCACCGATGAACCAAGAGACCCAGTACTTC | CASSPMNQETQYF
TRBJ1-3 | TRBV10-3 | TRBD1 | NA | TGTGCCATCAGTGGGGGGACAGGGGGCTCCTCTGGAAACACCATATATTTT | CAISGGTGGSSGNTIYF
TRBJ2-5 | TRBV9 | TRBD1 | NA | TGTGCCAGCAGCACGACAGGGCTAGAGACCCAGTACTTC | CASSTTGLETQYF
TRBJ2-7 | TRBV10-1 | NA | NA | TGCGCCAGCAGTGTGTCGGGGGCTCGGGAGCAGTACTTC | CASSVSGAREQYF
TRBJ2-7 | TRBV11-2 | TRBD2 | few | TGTGCCAGCAGAACAACTAGCGGGGGGATCTACGAGCAGTACTTC | CASRTTSGGIYEQYF
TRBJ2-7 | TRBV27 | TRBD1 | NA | TGTGCCAGCAGTCCCCCGGGGACAGGGGGTGTCTCCGAGCAGTACTTC | CASSPPGTGGVSEQYF
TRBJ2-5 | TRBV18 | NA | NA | TGTGCCAGCTCCCGAACACCGGATGGGGGGCTGGAGACCCAGTACTTC | CASSRTPDGGLETQYF
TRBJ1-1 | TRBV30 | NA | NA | TGTGCCTGGATGTCCAGGCGGAACACTGAAGCTTTCTTT | CAWMSRRNTEAFF
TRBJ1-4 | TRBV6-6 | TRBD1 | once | TGTGCCAGCAGTTTCCGGGACAGGGACTGGGCTGGGTTTTTT | CASSFRDRDWAGFF
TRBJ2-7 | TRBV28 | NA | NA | TGTGCCAGCAGTCCCGGGGGAGGCCCTCAGCAGTACTTC | CASSPGGGPQQYF
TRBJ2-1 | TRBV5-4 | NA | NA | TGTGCCAGCAGCCCTACGACTGGAAGATACAATGAGCAGTTCTTC | CASSPTTGRYNEQFF
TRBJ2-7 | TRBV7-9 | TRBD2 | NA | TGTGCCAGCAGCCTCGGACTAGCGGGAGGTTACGAGCAGTACTTC | CASSLGLAGGYEQYF
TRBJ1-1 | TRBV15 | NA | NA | TGTGCCACCAGCTTCGGGCAGCTGAACACTGAAGCTTTCTTT | CATSFGQLNTEAFF